The rows below give T cell receptor beta chains drawn from one sample of a study of blood T cell repertoires in COVID-19. Method: immunoSEQ multiplex PCR; TCRdb's copy keeps in-frame clones and lacks some. The sample carries 200,000 to 250,000 clones, more than 80% recorded once. Sequencing was performed on PBMCs or T cells enriched from blood (not recorded which). These receptors were collected from a woman between 40 and 50 years old with acute COVID-19. Both conserved end residues are part of each CDR3. Fields, in order: clone size, J gene, D gene, V gene, CDR3 protein, CDR3 DNA. The D gene is left open where the match is weak. Expanded clones get a size class; other rows say once, few or many, or leave the size out.

NA | TRBJ2-5 | NA | TRBV6-5 | CASGATRDSGTQYF | TGTGCCAGCGGAGCAACCCGGGACTCGGGGACCCAGTACTTC
NA | TRBJ1-1 | NA | TRBV12-5 | CASARRDGDLAFF | TGTGCTAGTGCTCGGAGGGACGGGGATCTAGCTTTCTTT
NA | TRBJ1-2 | TRBD1 | TRBV4-2 | CASSLPGQGDYGYTF | TGTGCCAGCAGCCTCCCGGGACAGGGAGACTATGGCTACACCTTC
NA | TRBJ1-1 | NA | TRBV30 | CAWRDSRNTEAFF | TGTGCCTGGAGGGACAGTCGGAACACTGAAGCTTTCTTT
NA | TRBJ2-3 | TRBD2 | TRBV7-2 | CASTLGGGADTQYF | TGTGCCAGCACCCTCGGCGGGGGGGCCGATACGCAGTATTTT
once | TRBJ1-1 | NA | TRBV2 | CASTSLGQKNTEAFF | TGTGCCAGCACATCCTTGGGGCAGAAGAACACTGAAGCTTTCTTT
NA | TRBJ1-2 | TRBD1 | TRBV27 | CASRLATGGSHGYTF | TGTGCCAGCAGATTGGCCACAGGGGGAAGTCATGGCTACACCTTC
NA | TRBJ2-1 | NA | TRBV18 | CASSPLNNEQFF | TGTGCCAGCTCACCACTAAACAATGAGCAGTTCTTC
few | TRBJ2-2 | NA | TRBV5-1 | CASSLDLRGHGELFF | TGCGCCAGCAGCTTGGACCTCCGCGGGCACGGGGAGCTGTTTTTT
NA | TRBJ1-6 | TRBD1 | TRBV5-4 | CASSRVPGQFYNSPLHF | TGTGCCAGCAGCCGCGTCCCGGGACAGTTCTATAATTCACCCCTCCACTTT
once | TRBJ1-5 | TRBD1 | TRBV19 | CATGRQGSQPQHF | TGTGCCACTGGCCGACAGGGCAGTCAGCCCCAGCATTTT
NA | TRBJ2-5 | NA | TRBV5-1 | CASSTGSETQYF | TGCGCCAGCAGTACAGGGTCAGAGACCCAGTACTTC
once | TRBJ1-2 | NA | TRBV20-1 | CSARVYGGYTF | TGCAGTGCTAGAGTTTACGGTGGCTACACCTTC
NA | TRBJ1-5 | NA | TRBV28 | CASSLGGPYQPQHF | TGTGCCAGCAGTTTGGGGGGACCGTATCAGCCCCAGCATTTT
NA | TRBJ1-6 | NA | TRBV6-4 | CASSQGSNSPLHF | TGTGCCAGCAGTCAGGGGTCTAATTCACCCCTCCACTTT
NA | TRBJ2-6 | TRBD1 | TRBV18 | CASSLEGQGSWSGANVLTF | TGTGCCAGCTCCCTCGAAGGACAGGGAAGCTGGTCTGGGGCCAACGTCCTGACTTTC
NA | TRBJ2-5 | TRBD2 | TRBV4-3 | CASSQEPSGGAGETQYF | TGCGCCAGCAGCCAAGAACCCAGCGGGGGGGCGGGAGAGACCCAGTACTTC
NA | TRBJ2-1 | TRBD1 | TRBV3-1/TRBV3-2 | CASSPPSGTGGNEQFF | TGTGCCAGCAGCCCCCCCTCCGGGACAGGAGGAAATGAGCAGTTCTTC
NA | TRBJ1-1 | NA | TRBV7-9 | CASSNGTFEAFF | TGTGCCAGCAGCAACGGGACATTTGAAGCTTTCTTT
NA | TRBJ2-1 | TRBD2 | TRBV24-1 | CATSDFRELRLAGGPYNEQFF | TGTGCCACCAGTGATTTTCGGGAGTTGAGGCTAGCGGGGGGGCCCTACAATGAGCAGTTCTTC
NA | TRBJ2-1 | NA | TRBV9 | CASSGFTGSEQFF | TGTGCCAGCAGCGGATTTACAGGGAGTGAGCAGTTCTTC
NA | TRBJ1-2 | TRBD1 | TRBV19 | CASSIDGQGNYGYTF | TGTGCCAGTAGTATTGATGGACAGGGGAACTATGGCTACACCTTC